In its sample, the clone carrying this T cell receptor beta chain was seen a few times. The data originate from a study of blood T cell repertoires in COVID-19. Background on the study: Specimens from acute and convalescent COVID-19 originated in the United States, Italy and Spain. The cDNA or gDNA used as material had been derived from T cells, B-cell-depleted T cells, or PBMCs.

Original processing notes: Estimates of nucleated cell counts were drawn from the amplification of reference gene primers. Assay: immunoSEQ multiplex PCR; the TCRdb copy retains only in-frame clones and omits some. V and J calls and clone size are those listed in that table; D and trimming were worked out from the DNA. Here the sample spans approximately 50,000 clones, about 80% being singletons. This CDR3 comprises 15 residues. CDR1 is MNHEY, CDR2 SVGAGI, per germline. The trim removed 8 bases at V and 7 bases at J, leaving 13 bases unmatched. The material sequenced was peripheral blood. The chain joins TRBV6-5 to TRBJ2-2, with TRBD1 matching 7 bases. The receptor was derived from a man between 65 and 85 years old with acute or convalescent COVID-19. The CDR3 sequence: CASPPGGFLVGELFF. The DNA for the CDR3 is TGTGCCAGCCCCCCAGGGGGTTTTTTGGTCGGGGAGCTGTTTTTT.